The T cell receptor beta chain under discussion was sequenced for a study of blood T cell repertoires in COVID-19 (dated by TCRdb to the early 2020s). For the wider study: Samples covering the acute and convalescent phases of COVID-19 were provided by collaborators in the United States, Italy and Spain. The prospective study material was composed of cDNA or gDNA derived from T cells, B-cell-depleted T cells, or PBMCs. Subjects who had been exposed to COVID-19, were actively infected with it, or had recovered from it provided the deeply sampled blood TCRbeta repertoires that made up the dataset. The repertoires were released in a freely available public database intended as a resource for research on the immune response to SARS-CoV-2. Samples were obtained from the ongoing ImmuneRACE study (first 160 participants) and from 1,000 to 1,500 subjects provided by 6 global collaborators. Nearly every sample came with metadata listing a de-identified subject ID, COVID-19 status, age in years and sex. Where HLA class I and class II types were available, the types were taken from metadata supplied by the sample provider, not from assay-based typing.

Results and caveats for the whole study, not just this receptor: Clinical and demographic metadata were provided uncurated, with the amount varying by source and participant.

The germline V end is reduced by 5 bases and the J end by 0 bases; junction bases left unmatched: 6. The germline V gene specifies SGHNT as CDR1 and YENEEA as CDR2. The CDR3 measures 16 amino acids from cysteine to phenylalanine. The sequence is cut down to CDR3 DNA, 48 bases in frame from base 1. Note on this clone: This receptor's antigen is unknown. Nothing much larger sits one base from this clone, and base qualities are not available.

The immunoSEQ Assay, a bias-controlled multiplex PCR, was used to amplify TCRbeta CDR3 regions from genomic DNA. From the authors' description of their analysis: The number of nucleated cells in each sample was estimated from the amplification of reference gene primers within the assay. Sequence reads were collapsed and filtered to measure the absolute abundance of every unique TCRbeta CDR3 rearrangement. For each sample, productive Simpson clonality was calculated by taking the square root of Simpson's diversity index across productive rearrangements. As stored in TCRdb, this immuneACCESS dataset retains in-frame rearrangements with V and J assigned. A fraction of the clones does not appear; measured against another copy, unresolved V genes explain less than half of the discrepancy, and the remainder lacks a known reason. The V and J calls and clone size are taken from that table; D and trimming were inferred from the DNA. The table for this sample lists 250,000 to 300,000 clones; around 89% of them were counted only once. Jointly, the top ten make up approximately 4.2% of the sample.

Whole blood was collected in K2EDTA tubes by collaborating institutions according to the institutions' own protocols. Collaborator samples were shipped for TCRbeta analysis as frozen whole blood, isolated PBMCs, or DNA extracted from either sample type. Sequencing was performed on peripheral blood. The source is a man aged 40-49 years with acute or convalescent COVID-19. The rearranged chain carries TRBV11-3 and TRBJ2-3, with 9 central nucleotides matching TRBD1. The DNA sequence is TGTGCCAGCAGCGCAGGACAGGGGATTAGCACAGATACGCAGTATTTT. Its product reads: CASSAGQGISTDTQYF.